The 4 T cell receptor beta chains given below trace back to one sample, sequenced in a study of T cells in Graves' hyperthyroidism and ophthalmopathy. RNA transcripts yielded amplified TCR beta CDR3 regions. Initially, a first-round RT-PCR of the TCR CDR3 employed the HTBI primer set. TCRdb independently ran MiXCR on the multiplex PCR reads; one entry per CDR3 protein. Of 450,000 to 600,000 distinct CDR3 sequences listed, 12% to 15% are singletons. The sequenced sample consisted of blood. The receptor set was obtained from a middle-aged woman with Graves' hyperthyroidism.

This clonotype was seen repeatedly, ten times or more. The chain couples TRBV10-3 to TRBJ2-5; TRBD1 might be the D (5 bases). The CDR3 totals 13 residues. V was trimmed by 6 bases and J by 0 bases, leaving 8 bases between them. CDR1 ENHRY and CDR2 SYGVKD come from the germline V gene. CDR3 residues: CAIRDSYQETQYF. In nucleotides, the CDR3 is TGTGCCATCAGAGACAGTTACCAAGAGACCCAGTACTTC.

The table lists this clonotype with a few counts. The chain is built from TRBV30 and TRBJ1-3, with TRBD1 matching over 10 bases. CDR3 size: 14 residues. The V gene's germline CDR1 is GTSNPN and CDR2 SVGIG (reference sequence). V was pared by 3 bases and J by 9 bases, with 8 bases of the junction left unmatched. The CDR3 DNA reads TGTGCCTGGAGCCCGGGACAGGGGTTTTTCACCATATATTTT. It translates to CAWSPGQGFFTIYF.

The chain couples TRBV5-5 to TRBJ2-5; no clear D gene. The CDR3 covers 14 residues. CDR1 and CDR2 (germline): SGHKS, YYEKEE (reference sequence). V dropped 0 bases and J dropped 0 bases, with 6 bases sitting between them. DNA of the CDR3: TGTGCCAGCAGCTTGGTCTCCTACCAAGAGACCCAGTACTTC. Translated, it gives CASSLVSYQETQYF.

The chain couples TRBV30 to TRBJ1-5; tentatively, D is TRBD1 (5 bases). TRBJ2-3 explains the end of the DNA better; the J call may be wrong. Per germline, CDR1 GTSNPN and CDR2 SVGIG (reference sequence). This CDR3 has 14 residues. The CDR3 protein is CAWSSDTLDQPQYF. In DNA form, the CDR3 reads TGTGCCTGGAGTTCGGACACCCTGGATCAGCCCCAGTATTTT.